One and the same sample provided the 28 T cell receptor beta chains below, sequenced in a study of T cells in Graves' hyperthyroidism and ophthalmopathy. Template material for amplifying TCR beta CDR3 regions consisted of RNA transcripts. Initially, a first-round RT-PCR of the TCR CDR3 employed the HTBI primer set. From the multiplex PCR reads, TCRdb called clonotypes with MiXCR, one entry per CDR3 protein. The profile shows roughly 360,000 distinct CDR3 sequences, 13% of them singletons. The sequenced sample was blood. The receptors come from a young man with Graves' hyperthyroidism that later progressed to Graves' ophthalmopathy.

The J gene is TRBJ1-4, the V gene TRBV18, with D tentatively TRBD1 (6 bases). Germline-derived CDR1 and CDR2 are KGHSH and LQKENI. V was clipped by 0 bases and J by 7 bases, with 9 bases between them. The CDR3 extends over 14 amino acids. The CDR3 region has the DNA TGTGCCAGCTCACCACCAGGGGGGAGTGAAAAACTGTTTTTT. It yields the protein CASSPPGGSEKLFF.

The sample holds many counts of this clonotype. As DNA, the CDR3 is TGTGCCAGCAGCTTAGGCTACAGGGTTGAGGAGACCCAGTACTTC. It codes for CASSLGYRVEETQYF. The chain has TRBV11-2 and TRBJ2-5; tentative D call: TRBD1 (6 bases). Germline assignment: CDR1 SGHAT and CDR2 FQNNGV. V gave up 1 base and J gave up 5 bases, with 14 bases separating them. The CDR3 runs to 15 residues.

This clonotype was counted many times. The rearrangement links TRBV5-1 to TRBJ2-3, with D hard to call. The CDR3 runs to 16 residues. The germline V gene has CDR1 SGHRS and CDR2 YFSETQ. V lost 4 bases to trimming and J lost 0 bases, with 15 bases between them. CDR3 sequence: CASSALKGWSTDTQYF. CDR3 DNA sequence: TGCGCCAGCAGCGCTCTTAAAGGGTGGAGCACAGATACGCAGTATTTT.

This clonotype was counted between two and nine times. The junction departs from the called germline gene at one end, perhaps through a read error. The V gene is TRBV5-4, the J gene TRBJ1-4, with D possibly being TRBD1 (5 bases). CDR3 length: 15 amino acids. The V gene's germline CDR1 is SGHNT and CDR2 YYREEE (reference sequence). CDR3 sequence: CASSLAGGRDEELFF. The DNA for the CDR3 is TGTGCCAGCAGCTTGGCCGGGGGACGGGATGAAGAACTGTTTTTT.

As concerns this clonotype: This may be a read error, as it is one base from a much larger clone. CDR3: CASSSSLEQETQCF. CDR3 sequence (DNA): TGCGCCAGCAGCTCCTCCCTAGAACAAGAGACCCAGTGCTTC. V is TRBV5-5 and J is TRBJ2-5; no definite D call. Germline V gene sequence: CDR1 SGHKS, CDR2 YYEKEE (reference sequence). The CDR3 has 14 amino acids.

This chain joins TRBV24-1 and TRBJ2-1; 8 bases align to TRBD1. With 3 bases clipped from V and 6 bases from J, the junction kept 9 bases outside the gene matches. Germline CDR1 and CDR2: KGHDR and SFDVKD. This CDR3 comprises 16 residues. The CDR3 sequence is CATSDPATGVGNEQFF. The CDR3 DNA sequence: TGTGCCACCAGTGATCCAGCGACAGGGGTGGGCAATGAGCAGTTCTTC.

This clonotype was found many times. The chain joins TRBV10-3 to TRBJ2-7; D remains ambiguous. The CDR3 is 14 amino acids. Trimming stripped 10 bases from V and 1 base from J, with 17 bases between. In germline, CDR1 is ENHRY, CDR2 SYGVKD. CDR3 protein: CATLQPDGSYEQYF. In DNA, the CDR3 is TGTGCCACCTTACAACCCGACGGGTCCTACGAGCAGTACTTC.

With regard to this clonotype: This sequence may be a read error, since a much larger clone differs from it by one base. This chain connects TRBV12-5 to TRBJ2-3; 9 bases are a match to TRBD2. Germline V CDR1 and CDR2: LGHNT, FRNRAP. With 1 base clipped from V and 4 bases from J, the junction kept 9 bases outside the gene matches. This CDR3 comprises 17 residues. The chain's CDR3 is CASGLGTGGGAADTQYF. CDR3 DNA sequence: TGTGCTAGTGGTTTGGGGACTGGCGGGGGGGCTGCAGATACGCAGTATTTT.

This clonotype has ten or more counts. The rearrangement uses TRBV28 and TRBJ2-3; D may match TRBD1 or TRBD2 (5 bases each). From germline, CDR1 is MDHEN and CDR2 SYDVKM. V gave up 5 bases and J gave up 6 bases, with 15 bases separating them. The CDR3 loop spans 14 amino acids. CDR3 region: CASSVGRRMDTQYF. In DNA, the CDR3 is TGTGCCAGCAGTGTGGGACGGAGGATGGATACGCAGTATTTT.

This clonotype was seen repeatedly, ten times or more. The genes are TRBV28 and TRBJ2-7; 8 bases are shared with TRBD2. CDR3 size: 15 residues. Germline V lookup: CDR1 MDHEN, CDR2 SYDVKM. The ends lost 7 bases at V and 0 bases at J; junction bases unmatched: 8. CDR3 bases: TGTGCCAGCATCAGCGGGGGCACTAGCTCCTACGAGCAGTACTTC. Encoded protein: CASISGGTSSYEQYF. The full variable domain, in which reference TRBV28 and TRBJ2-7 provide the parts outside the CDR3, is DVKVTQSSRYLVKRTGEKVFLECVQDMDHENMFWYRQDPGLGLRLIYFSYDVKMKEKGDIPEGYSVSREKKERFSLILESASTNQTSMYLCASISGGTSSYEQYFGPGTRLTVT.

The V and J genes are TRBV7-6 and TRBJ1-4; D is ambiguous. V shed 1 base and J shed 7 bases, with 10 bases lying between them. Germline assignment: CDR1 SGHVS and CDR2 FNYEAQ. The CDR3 contains 14 residues. The CDR3 DNA reads TGTGCCAGCAGCTTAGGATCGAAGGGTGAAAAACTGTTTTTT. It translates to CASSLGSKGEKLFF.

A few counts support this clonotype. The J gene is TRBJ1-1, the V gene TRBV7-6; D gene ambiguous. Germline CDR1 SGHVS, CDR2 FNYEAQ. Trimming stripped 0 bases from V and 4 bases from J, with 9 bases between. The CDR3 length is 14 residues. CDR3 protein: CASSLARGATEAFF. CDR3 bases: TGTGCCAGCAGCTTAGCGCGAGGTGCCACTGAAGCTTTCTTT.

The table lists this clonotype with many counts. The V and J genes are TRBV6-1 and TRBJ1-6; 7 bases agree with TRBD1. This CDR3 contains 13 residues. Trimming at V came to 5 bases and at J to 9 bases, leaving 4 bases not matched to a gene. Looked up from germline, CDR1 is MNHNS and CDR2 is SASEGT. The CDR3 is CASSKTGFSPLHF. CDR3 in DNA: TGTGCCAGCAGTAAGACAGGGTTTTCACCCCTCCACTTT.

This clonotype appeared many times. The chain employs TRBV12-3 or TRBV12-4 and TRBJ2-5, with D unresolved. Trimming took 5 bases from V and 1 from J, leaving 8 bases between them. The CDR3 is 13 amino acids. In DNA, the CDR3 is TGTGCCAGCAGTAAGACATTCCAAGAGACCCAGTACTTC. Protein sequence: CASSKTFQETQYF.

The rearrangement uses TRBV4-1 and TRBJ2-7, with D possibly TRBD2 on 5 matching bases. The germline CDR1 and CDR2 sequences are MGHRA and YSYEKL. CDR3 length: 15 amino acids. Deletions cut 7 bases from V and 0 bases from J, with 16 bases between. The CDR3 spells CASTPLEGSSYEQYF. The CDR3 coding sequence is TGCGCCAGCACTCCCCTAGAAGGGAGCTCCTACGAGCAGTACTTC.

V is TRBV20-1 and J is TRBJ1-5; D remains unclear. CDR1 and CDR2 from the germline V gene are DFQATT and SNEGSKA (reference sequence). V shed 6 bases and J shed 5 bases, with 14 bases lying between them. CDR3 size: 13 residues. The DNA of the CDR3 is TGCAGTGCGGTCCCGCAGGACGATCAGCCCCAGCATTTT. Translated: CSAVPQDDQPQHF.

The rearrangement links TRBV9 to TRBJ2-3; possibly TRBD1 or TRBD2 for D (6 bases each). Trimming removed 0 bases from V and 2 bases from J, with 19 bases in between. The germline gives CDR1 SGDLS, CDR2 YYNGEE. This CDR3 comprises 18 residues. The DNA for the CDR3 is TGTGCCAGCAGCGTAGTGAGTCTGGAGGGGGTGCACACAGATACGCAGTATTTT. Translating gives CASSVVSLEGVHTDTQYF. Looking up the rest from reference TRBV9 and TRBJ2-3 gives the full variable domain: DSGVTQTPKHLITATGQRVTLRCSPRSGDLSVYWYQQSLDQGLQFLIQYYNGEERAKGNILERFSAQQFPDLHSELNLSSLELGDSALYFCASSVVSLEGVHTDTQYFGPGTRLTVL.

The J gene is TRBJ2-1, the V gene TRBV7-2; a weak D match, TRBD1 (6 bases). The CDR3 extends over 17 amino acids. V was pared by 5 bases and J by 2 bases, with 19 bases between. The germline V gene has CDR1 SGHTA and CDR2 FQGNSA. Here the CDR3 DNA reads TGTGCCAGCAGCGATTTGGGTTGGGGGCCTACCTACAATGAGCAGTTCTTC. Protein: CASSDLGWGPTYNEQFF.

This chain joins TRBV5-1 and TRBJ1-6, with 7 bases aligning to TRBD1. Germline CDR1 is SGHRS and CDR2 is YFSETQ. J was trimmed by 5 bases and V by 0 bases; bases with no gene match: 5. The CDR3 runs to 16 residues. CDR3 region: CASSLEGAADNSPLHF. DNA for the CDR3: TGCGCCAGCAGCTTGGAGGGGGCCGCGGATAATTCACCCCTCCACTTT.

This clonotype was counted a few times. CDR3 sequence reads: CASSQGTSGALLANEQFF. DNA for the CDR3: TGTGCCAGCAGCCAAGGGACTAGCGGGGCCCTTCTGGCCAATGAGCAGTTCTTC. V and J are TRBV3-1 and TRBJ2-1; 12 bases align to TRBD2. V lost 1 base and J lost 6; bases outside the gene matches: 10. This CDR3 is built from 18 residues. Germline V gene lookup returns CDR1 LGHDT and CDR2 YNNKEL (reference sequence).

This chain joins TRBV9 and TRBJ2-2, with 8 bases identical to TRBD1. The trim removed 0 bases at V and 7 bases at J, leaving 5 bases unmatched. The CDR3 is 15 amino acids. Per germline, CDR1 SGDLS and CDR2 YYNGEE. CDR3 nucleotides: TGTGCCAGCAGCGTAGTCCCGACAGGGGACGGGGAGCTGTTTTTT. Residues: CASSVVPTGDGELFF.

This clonotype was observed many times. V usage is TRBV2 and J usage is TRBJ2-2; D could derive from TRBD1 or TRBD2 (6 bases each). The CDR3 covers 15 residues. V was trimmed by 2 bases and J by 5 bases, leaving 12 bases between them. CDR1 SNHLY and CDR2 FYNNEI come from the germline V gene. DNA for the CDR3: TGTGCCAGCAGTGAAACCGGGGGCTGGACCGGGGAGCTGTTTTTT. Protein sequence: CASSETGGWTGELFF.

This clonotype came up many times. J is TRBJ2-5 and V is TRBV9, with 9 bases matching TRBD2. V was clipped by 4 bases and J by 5 bases; unmatched bases: 9. This CDR3 has 15 residues. From germline, CDR1 is SGDLS and CDR2 YYNGEE. The CDR3 region has the DNA TGTGCCAGCAGCACCTACGGGACTAGCTATGAGACCCAGTACTTC. Its protein product is CASSTYGTSYETQYF.

This clonotype has just a few counts. The chain couples TRBV19 to TRBJ1-1, with 8 nucleotides matching TRBD1. V lost 6 bases, J lost 12 bases, and 15 bases stayed unmatched. The germline CDR1 and CDR2 sequences are LNHDA and SQIVND (reference sequence). The CDR3 consists of 14 residues. CDR3 sequence: CASRPSDAGGSTFF. CDR3 nucleotide sequence: TGTGCCAGTAGACCCTCCGACGCAGGGGGCAGTACTTTCTTT.

This sequence joins TRBV28 and TRBJ1-1; D not resolved. The length of the CDR3 is 13 residues. Trimming stripped 5 bases from V and 1 base from J, with 8 bases between. Per the germline V gene, CDR1 is MDHEN and CDR2 is SYDVKM. The CDR3 protein is CASSPPRNTEAFF. The CDR3 DNA follows: TGTGCCAGCAGTCCCCCACGGAACACTGAAGCTTTCTTT.

This clonotype was detected many times. V usage is TRBV6-5 and J usage is TRBJ2-5; 11 bases line up with TRBD2. The CDR3 sequence is 16 residues long. V shed 0 bases, J shed 2 bases, and the junction held 2 bases outside the gene matches. Germline V lookup: CDR1 MNHEY, CDR2 SVGAGI. CDR3 sequence: CASSYSLAGGQETQYF. The DNA of the CDR3 is TGTGCCAGCAGTTACTCGCTAGCGGGGGGACAAGAGACCCAGTACTTC.

This chain connects TRBV28 to TRBJ1-2; 12 bases match TRBD1. The CDR3 is made up of 16 amino acids. The V gene's germline CDR1 is MDHEN and CDR2 SYDVKM. Unmatched junction bases numbered 9, after V lost 6 bases and J lost 4 bases. CDR3 region: CASSPHPGQGAYGYTF. DNA of the CDR3: TGTGCCAGCAGCCCCCACCCGGGACAGGGGGCCTATGGCTACACCTTC.

The chain joins TRBV7-9 to TRBJ2-3; unclear D gene. This CDR3 has 13 amino acids. Germline CDR1 is SEHNR and CDR2 is FQNEAQ (reference sequence). V was shortened by 1 base and J by 5 bases, with 7 bases between the two germline ends. The CDR3 sequence is CASSLDYGDTQYF. In DNA, the CDR3 is TGTGCCAGCAGCTTAGACTACGGAGATACGCAGTATTTT.